The following is a T cell receptor beta chain sequence with its context. This entry belongs to a study of CXCR3-negative and CXCR3-positive naive CD8 T cells. This CDR3 spans 14 amino acids. The germline V gene has CDR1 SGHTA and CDR2 FQGNSA. UMI-tagged TRB cDNA libraries were built via 5' RACE. Reanalyzing the 5' RACE reads, TCRdb keeps one entry per CDR3 protein, without DNA. This sample's clone table lists fewer than 50,000 distinct CDR3 sequences. The source of this sequence is a human donor in good health. Some clones in this sample may be carry-over from other donors' samples. Sample: naive CXCR3- CD8+ T cells from blood. Subset given: CD45RO-CCR7+CD27+CD95- naive CD8+ T cells lacking CXCR3 (TNR3-). The rearrangement joins TRBV7-2 to TRBJ2-7; TCRdb picks TRBD1, but there is no DNA to check that call. The CDR3 protein is CASSSPPTGFEQYF. Based on the CDR3 plus reference TRBV7-2 and TRBJ2-7, the full variable domain is GAGVSQSPSNKVTEKGKDVELRCDPISGHTALYWYRQSLGQGLEFLIYFQGNSAPDKSGLPSDRFSAERTGGSVSTLTIQRTQQEDSAVYLCASSSPPTGFEQYFGPGTRLTVT.